Listed below are T cell receptor beta chains from one sample, sequenced in a study of blood T cell repertoires in COVID-19. Clones were read by immunoSEQ multiplex PCR, and TCRdb kept only the in-frame ones, dropping some. The sample shows 80,000 to 95,000 clones, around 82% of them seen only once. Sequencing was done on a sample of peripheral blood. The receptors come from a human donor in a cohort sampled during active COVID-19. Each CDR3 is given with its conserved first and last residue. D genes are given only for firm matches. For some rows the clone size is stated as once, few or many, or as a class when expanded; others skip it.

-	TRBV11-2	TRBJ2-7	-	CASSFQRDIYEQYF	TGTGCCAGCAGCTTCCAGCGGGACATCTACGAGCAGTACTTC
-	TRBV11-3	TRBJ1-5	-	CASSLDTGRDQPQHF	TGTGCCAGCAGCTTAGACACAGGGAGGGATCAGCCCCAGCATTTT
-	TRBV6-1	TRBJ1-1	-	CASSEWGGSTEAFF	TGTGCCAGCAGTGAATGGGGGGGAAGCACTGAAGCTTTCTTT
TRBD1	TRBV13	TRBJ1-1	-	CASRQGAVAEAFF	TGTGCCAGCAGACAGGGGGCAGTCGCTGAAGCTTTCTTT
-	TRBV2	TRBJ2-7	-	CASRPDRGTYEQYF	TGTGCCAGCAGGCCGGATCGCGGCACCTACGAGCAGTACTTC
TRBD2	TRBV6-4	TRBJ2-7	-	CASSDRKSGSYSLEQYF	TGTGCCAGCAGTGACCGGAAGAGCGGGAGCTATTCGCTCGAGCAGTACTTC
-	TRBV6-5	TRBJ1-5	-	CASSLGGSDQPQHF	TGTGCCAGCAGTCTGGGGGGAAGTGATCAGCCCCAGCATTTT
-	TRBV11-1	TRBJ2-3	-	CASSYDWYTQYF	TGTGCCAGCAGCTACGACTGGTATACGCAGTATTTT
-	TRBV19	TRBJ2-2	-	CASSIKGAGELFF	TGTGCCAGTAGTATCAAAGGGGCCGGGGAGCTGTTTTTT
-	TRBV5-4	TRBJ1-4	once	CASSYSTTNEKLFF	TGTGCCAGCAGCTACAGTACAACTAATGAAAAACTGTTTTTT
-	TRBV7-9	TRBJ1-1	once	CASSPGRPNTEAFF	TGTGCCAGCAGCCCCGGCAGGCCAAACACTGAAGCTTTCTTT
-	TRBV27	TRBJ1-2	-	CASSFRVGSYGYTF	TGTGCCAGCAGTTTTCGGGTCGGGAGCTATGGCTACACCTTC
-	TRBV28	TRBJ2-3	-	CASSLSLADTQYF	TGTGCCAGCAGTTTGTCGTTAGCAGATACGCAGTATTTT
-	TRBV6-7	TRBJ2-7	-	CASSQGRIREAYEQYF	TGTGCCAGCAGTCAGGGCCGCATCAGGGAAGCCTACGAGCAGTACTTC
TRBD1	TRBV5-1	TRBJ1-1	once	CASSSLTGLNTEAFF	TGCGCCAGCAGCTCCCTGACAGGGCTGAACACTGAAGCTTTCTTT
TRBD1	TRBV5-8	TRBJ2-5	-	CASSSIGYRGLQETQYF	TGTGCCAGCAGCTCGATTGGGTACAGGGGGCTCCAAGAGACCCAGTACTTC
-	TRBV6-5	TRBJ2-7	-	CASGRDDSYEQYF	TGTGCCAGCGGGCGGGACGACTCCTACGAGCAGTACTTC
TRBD2	TRBV27	TRBJ2-7	-	CASSLYRGGERGEQYF	TGTGCCAGCAGTTTATATAGGGGAGGGGAGAGGGGCGAGCAGTACTTC
TRBD2	TRBV10-3	TRBJ2-1	-	CAISEWTSGDNEQFF	TGTGCCATCAGTGAATGGACTAGCGGGGACAATGAGCAGTTCTTC
-	TRBV19	TRBJ1-2	-	CASSTGYGYTF	TGTGCCAGTAGTACGGGGTATGGCTACACCTTC
TRBD2	TRBV6-4	TRBJ2-1	-	CASSEYGTSGYNEQFF	TGTGCCAGCAGTGAGTACGGGACTAGCGGTTACAATGAGCAGTTCTTC
TRBD2	TRBV28	TRBJ2-1	-	CASSRLAGGPENHNEQFF	TGTGCCAGCAGCCGACTAGCGGGAGGGCCGGAAAATCACAATGAGCAGTTCTTC
-	TRBV27	TRBJ1-5	once	CASSLEASNQPQHF	TGTGCCAGCAGTTTAGAGGCAAGCAATCAGCCCCAGCATTTT
-	TRBV3-1/TRBV3-2	TRBJ1-1	once	CASSQAVSEAFF	TGTGCCAGCAGCCAAGCGGTGTCTGAAGCTTTCTTT
TRBD1	TRBV11-2	TRBJ2-7	-	CASSSSTGTGSYEQYF	TGTGCCAGCAGCTCATCGACTGGGACAGGTTCCTACGAGCAGTACTTC
-	TRBV11-3	TRBJ2-7	once	CASSPRGSSYEQYF	TGTGCCAGCAGCCCCCGGGGGAGCTCCTACGAGCAGTACTTC
-	TRBV21-1	TRBJ2-5	once	CASSKDGHSLRYQETQYF	TGTGCCAGCAGCAAAGACGGACACTCATTGAGGTACCAAGAGACCCAGTACTTC
-	TRBV5-4	TRBJ1-2	-	CASSFTTGNYGYTF	TGTGCCAGCAGCTTCACAACAGGGAACTATGGCTACACCTTC
-	TRBV7-3	TRBJ1-2	-	CASSPGAGETGYTF	TGTGCCAGCAGCCCGGGGGCGGGAGAGACAGGCTACACCTTC
TRBD1	TRBV27	TRBJ1-2	-	CASSNLGQGVDGYTF	TGTGCCAGCAGTAATCTGGGACAGGGAGTCGATGGCTACACCTTC
-	TRBV25-1	TRBJ2-5	-	CASSDFSGTGETQYF	TGTGCCAGCAGTGACTTTAGCGGCACGGGAGAGACCCAGTACTTC
TRBD1	TRBV10-3	TRBJ2-5	-	CAISLDRAQETQYF	TGTGCCATCAGTCTGGACAGGGCCCAAGAGACCCAGTACTTC
TRBD1	TRBV6-5	TRBJ2-1	-	CASSRGQGEQFF	TGTGCCAGCAGTCGGGGACAGGGTGAGCAGTTCTTC
TRBD1	TRBV5-1	TRBJ1-1	once	CASSPGTGQPTEAFF	TGCGCCAGCAGCCCAGGGACAGGACAACCTACTGAAGCTTTCTTT
-	TRBV6-5	TRBJ2-3	-	CASQRQGTDTQYF	TGTGCCAGCCAGAGACAGGGCACAGATACGCAGTATTTT
-	TRBV4-2	TRBJ2-3	once	CASSQDNAAEDTQYF	TGTGCCAGCAGCCAAGACAATGCCGCGGAAGATACGCAGTATTTT
-	TRBV7-7	TRBJ2-3	-	CASSVGGLSTDTQYF	TGTGCCAGCTCGGTCGGGGGACTTAGCACAGATACGCAGTATTTT
TRBD2	TRBV2	TRBJ2-7	-	CASRRTSGVRSYEQYF	TGTGCCAGCCGCCGGACTAGCGGAGTCCGCTCCTACGAGCAGTACTTC
TRBD2	TRBV10-3	TRBJ2-2	-	CASSGRASSTGELFF	TGTGCCTCCAGCGGGAGGGCCAGTAGTACCGGGGAGCTGTTTTTT
-	TRBV5-4	TRBJ2-5	-	CASSLIGGEETQYF	TGTGCCAGCAGCTTGATCGGGGGAGAGGAGACCCAGTACTTC
TRBD1	TRBV7-3	TRBJ2-3	-	CASSTGTGGTYTQYF	TGTGCCAGCAGCACGGGGACAGGGGGCACGTATACGCAGTATTTT
TRBD2	TRBV30	TRBJ2-5	-	CAWNPGLAGAVGETQYF	TGTGCCTGGAATCCGGGACTAGCGGGAGCGGTGGGAGAGACCCAGTACTTC
TRBD2	TRBV2	TRBJ2-5	-	CASSAFGRQETQYF	TGTGCCAGCAGCGCCTTCGGGAGGCAAGAGACCCAGTACTTC
-	TRBV4-2	TRBJ1-4	-	CASSQDEGEGNEKLFF	TGTGCCAGCAGCCAAGACGAGGGCGAGGGTAATGAAAAACTGTTTTTT
-	TRBV28	TRBJ1-1	-	CASSLLGPEAFF	TGTGCCAGCAGTCTCCTCGGTCCTGAAGCTTTCTTT
TRBD1	TRBV6-4	TRBJ1-2	once	CASSADRGNFGYTF	TGTGCCAGCAGCGCGGACAGGGGCAACTTTGGCTACACCTTC
TRBD1	TRBV2	TRBJ1-2	-	CASRGYRGYNYGYTF	TGTGCCAGCAGGGGGTACAGGGGCTATAACTATGGCTACACCTTC
-	TRBV25-1	TRBJ1-4	-	CASSEFGSNEKLFF	TGTGCCAGCAGTGAATTTGGCTCTAATGAAAAACTGTTTTTT
-	TRBV12-3/TRBV12-4	TRBJ2-5	-	CASQGISETQYF	TGTGCCAGTCAGGGAATTTCAGAGACCCAGTACTTC
-	TRBV12-3/TRBV12-4	TRBJ1-1	-	CASSLYQGNEAFF	TGTGCCAGCAGTCTCTATCAGGGAAATGAAGCTTTCTTT
-	TRBV3-1/TRBV3-2	TRBJ1-3	-	CASSQAYSGNTIYF	TGTGCCAGCAGCCAAGCTTACTCTGGAAACACCATATATTTT
TRBD1	TRBV7-6	TRBJ1-2	-	CASSLSGTGGGSYGYTF	TGTGCCAGCAGCTTATCCGGGACAGGGGGCGGGAGCTATGGCTACACCTTC
-	TRBV4-2	TRBJ2-7	-	CASSQDSGGPLWEQYF	TGTGCCAGCAGCCAAGATTCGGGCGGGCCCCTGTGGGAGCAGTACTTC
-	TRBV21-1	TRBJ1-2	-	CASSTRQGDSGYTF	TGTGCCAGCAGCACCCGACAGGGGGACTCTGGCTACACCTTC
-	TRBV2	TRBJ1-2	-	CASATGGGINGYTF	TGTGCCAGCGCTACGGGCGGGGGGATTAATGGCTACACCTTC
-	TRBV13	TRBJ2-2	-	CASSSGRGGELFF	TGTGCCAGCAGCTCGGGGCGGGGCGGGGAGCTGTTTTTT
TRBD2	TRBV9	TRBJ2-7	once	CASSASGRPTYEQYF	TGTGCCAGCAGCGCGAGCGGGAGGCCGACCTACGAGCAGTACTTC
TRBD1	TRBV9	TRBJ1-2	-	CASSPQDRRNYGYTF	TGTGCCAGCAGCCCCCAGGACAGGAGGAACTATGGCTACACCTTC
-	TRBV24-1	TRBJ2-3	once	CATSDPVLTDTQYF	TGTGCCACCAGTGACCCGGTGCTCACAGATACGCAGTATTTT
-	TRBV6-5	TRBJ1-5	-	CASNGAYYSNQPQHF	TGTGCCAGCAACGGAGCATATTATAGCAATCAGCCCCAGCATTTT